The 18 T cell receptor beta chains in this list originate from one sample, sequenced in a study of persistence of HIV-infected CD4 T cells. Cells were stimulated with CMV-infected fibroblast lysates at around 9.1 ug/mL. Sorted nonresponding memory CD4+ T cells were CD40L-negative, CD69-negative, CD45RO-high. The libraries were made with immunoSEQ version 4 in survey mode. Only in-frame clones appear in the TCRdb table, and some are missing; sequencing was by immunoSEQ multiplex PCR. The data hold about 30,000 clones, with roughly four fifths observed a single time. Antigens for these TCRs are unknown. Here the sequenced sample was CD4+ T cells sorted from PBMCs after roughly 20-hour stimulation, taken from a patient who received antiretroviral therapy. The receptor set was obtained from an adult man with HIV who was CMV-seropositive.

The chain uses TRBV7-9 and TRBJ2-1; D possibly corresponds to TRBD1 (6 bases). The ends were cut back, 3 bases at V and 10 bases at J, with 16 bases in the middle. This CDR3 region has 14 residues. The germline V gene has CDR1 SEHNR and CDR2 FQNEAQ (reference sequence). CDR3 in amino acids: CASSFRQAEGEQFF. The DNA of the CDR3 is TGTGCCAGCAGCTTTAGACAGGCCGAGGGAGAGCAGTTCTTC.

J is TRBJ1-3 and V is TRBV5-4; TRBD1 agrees at 7 bases. The junction had 9 bases not matched to a gene; V was cut back by 7 bases and J by 2 bases. The CDR3 runs 15 residues. Looked up from germline, CDR1 is SGHNT and CDR2 is YYREEE (reference sequence). The CDR3 spells CASFNQGVAGNTIYF. The CDR3 DNA sequence: TGTGCCAGCTTTAACCAGGGGGTGGCTGGAAACACCATATATTTT.

The chain couples TRBV7-2 to TRBJ1-2, with a weak D call TRBD1 (5 bases). The V end lost 1 base, the J end lost 8 bases, and 11 bases lay between the germline ends. Germline V gene data show CDR1 as SGHTA and CDR2 as FQGNSA. The CDR3 is 13 amino acids. CDR3 coding DNA: TGTGCCAGCAGCTTAGTGGTGGGGCAGGGCTACACCTTC. Translation gives CASSLVVGQGYTF.

CDR3 sequence reads: CASSTATGNQPQHF. The CDR3 DNA sequence: TGTGCCAGCAGTACGGCGACAGGGAATCAGCCCCAGCATTTT. This chain uses TRBV6-2 or TRBV6-3 with TRBJ1-5; the match to TRBD1 covers 7 bases. With 5 bases clipped from V and 4 bases from J, the junction kept 5 bases outside the gene matches. The CDR3 has 14 amino acids. CDR1 MNHEY and CDR2 SVGEGT come from the germline V gene.

This sequence joins TRBV14 and TRBJ1-1; D is unresolved. The germline V gene encodes CDR1 SGHDN and CDR2 FVKESK. The ends were cut back, 3 bases at V and 9 bases at J, with 14 bases in the middle. This CDR3 contains 13 residues. The CDR3 spells CASSQRWAPKAFF. DNA for the CDR3: TGTGCCAGCAGCCAGCGATGGGCCCCTAAAGCTTTCTTT.

This rearrangement joins TRBV7-2 to TRBJ2-2; tentatively, D is TRBD1 (6 bases). The CDR3 totals 16 residues. The V gene lost 2 bases and the J gene lost 1 base, with 11 bases spanning the gap. Germline-derived CDR1 and CDR2 are SGHTA and FQGNSA. The CDR3 is CASSLFRDMNTGELFF. The CDR3 DNA reads TGTGCCAGCAGCTTATTCCGGGACATGAACACCGGGGAGCTGTTTTTT.

J is TRBJ2-5 and V is TRBV20-1, with 7 nucleotides matching TRBD1. CDR3 length: 14 residues. Trimming at V came to 3 bases and at J to 1 base, leaving 5 bases not matched to a gene. From germline, CDR1 is DFQATT and CDR2 SNEGSKA (reference sequence). The CDR3 loop reads CSASKGDSQETQYF. The CDR3 DNA sequence: TGCAGTGCTAGTAAAGGGGACAGCCAAGAGACCCAGTACTTC.

The chain has TRBV27 and TRBJ2-3, with D hard to call. The CDR3 runs to 14 residues. V dropped 4 bases and J dropped 2 bases, with 10 bases sitting between them. Per the germline V gene, CDR1 is MNHEY and CDR2 is SMNVEV (reference sequence). The CDR3 DNA reads TGTGCCAGCAGTTATGGATACGCCACAGATACGCAGTATTTT. It encodes CASSYGYATDTQYF.

The rearrangement links TRBV10-3 to TRBJ1-1; TRBD1 agrees at 8 bases. In germline, CDR1 is ENHRY, CDR2 SYGVKD. This CDR3 has 14 amino acids. The V gene end was trimmed by 7 bases and the J gene end by 0 bases; junction bases not matched to a gene: 4. In DNA, the CDR3 is TGTGCCATCAATAAACAGGGGGTGAACACTGAAGCTTTCTTT. It specifies CAINKQGVNTEAFF.

The V and J genes are TRBV7-8 and TRBJ2-1; 11 bases align to TRBD2. With V trimmed by 2 bases and J by 5 bases, 5 bases remained unmatched. This CDR3 has 16 amino acids. The V gene's germline CDR1 is SGHVS and CDR2 FQNEAQ. The CDR3 loop is CASSLSVTSGNNEQFF. CDR3 in DNA: TGTGCCAGCAGCTTATCGGTGACTAGCGGGAACAATGAGCAGTTCTTC.

A few counts support this clone. This sequence joins TRBV29-1 and TRBJ2-1; 10 bases align to TRBD2. After removal of 6 bases from V and 7 bases from J, the junction contained 6 bases not matched to a gene. Germline assignment: CDR1 SQVTM and CDR2 ANQGSEA. The CDR3 is 13 residues long. The CDR3 DNA sequence: TGCAGCGTAGAGCGGGGGGGCGAGAATGAGCAGTTCTTC. Amino acid sequence: CSVERGGENEQFF.

This chain connects TRBV5-4 to TRBJ2-5; the D gene is possibly TRBD2 (5 bases). Per germline, CDR1 SGHNT and CDR2 YYREEE (reference sequence). Trimming shortened V by 1 base and J by 1 base, and 11 bases separated the two germline ends. This CDR3 contains 15 residues. Here the CDR3 reads CASSLYEGSQETQYF. In DNA form, the CDR3 reads TGTGCCAGCAGCTTGTATGAGGGCAGCCAAGAGACCCAGTACTTC.

This rearrangement joins TRBV18 to TRBJ1-1, with no clear D. The CDR3 spans 14 residues. Trimming cost V 6 bases and J 0 bases, with 11 bases left between them. Germline V gene sequence: CDR1 KGHSH, CDR2 LQKENI. CDR3 protein: CASSPTAMNTEAFF. CDR3 DNA: TGTGCCAGCTCGCCTACAGCTATGAACACTGAAGCTTTCTTT.

The V call is TRBV18, the J call TRBJ1-3; a possible D gene is TRBD1 (6 bases). CDR3 size: 17 residues. The germline V and J ends were trimmed by 6 bases and 2 bases, with 20 bases remaining between them. Germline-derived CDR1 and CDR2 are KGHSH and LQKENI. The CDR3 reads CASSQDGGQSTGNTIYF. In DNA form, the CDR3 reads TGTGCCAGCTCCCAGGACGGGGGGCAGAGCACTGGAAACACCATATATTTT.

This clone was detected once. This rearrangement joins TRBV7-2 to TRBJ2-7; 9 bases are a match to TRBD1. CDR1 and CDR2 from the germline V gene are SGHTA and FQGNSA. The CDR3 consists of 13 residues. Trimming removed 6 bases from V and 9 bases from J; junction bases left unmatched: 9. The CDR3 loop is CASRGGTGSRQYF. Written as DNA, the CDR3 is TGTGCCAGCAGGGGGGGGACAGGGAGCCGGCAGTACTTC.

J is TRBJ2-5 and V is TRBV29-1, with D possibly TRBD2 on 5 matching bases. CDR1 SQVTM and CDR2 ANQGSEA come from the germline V gene. This CDR3 spans 15 amino acids. The germline V and J ends were trimmed by 0 bases and 5 bases, with 16 bases remaining between them. This CDR3 is CSVEDHGRPGETQYF. As DNA, the CDR3 is TGCAGCGTTGAAGATCACGGCAGGCCGGGGGAGACCCAGTACTTC.

This clone was observed a few times. The rearrangement links TRBV5-8 to TRBJ1-1; 7 bases match TRBD1. This CDR3 is 15 amino acids long. Germline V gene sequence: CDR1 SGHTS, CDR2 YDEGEE. V shed 2 bases and J 0 bases; nucleotides not matched to a gene: 4. CDR3 sequence: CASSLWTGLNTEAFF. CDR3 in DNA: TGTGCCAGCAGCTTATGGACAGGTTTGAACACTGAAGCTTTCTTT.

The V call is TRBV28, the J call TRBJ2-1, with 8 bases matching TRBD1. The CDR3 length is 17 residues. V was pared by 5 bases and J by 0 bases, with 9 bases of the junction left unmatched. In germline, CDR1 is MDHEN, CDR2 SYDVKM. CDR3 residues: CASSPGQGRISYNEQFF. The CDR3 coding sequence is TGTGCCAGCAGTCCCGGACAGGGTAGGATCTCCTACAATGAGCAGTTCTTC.